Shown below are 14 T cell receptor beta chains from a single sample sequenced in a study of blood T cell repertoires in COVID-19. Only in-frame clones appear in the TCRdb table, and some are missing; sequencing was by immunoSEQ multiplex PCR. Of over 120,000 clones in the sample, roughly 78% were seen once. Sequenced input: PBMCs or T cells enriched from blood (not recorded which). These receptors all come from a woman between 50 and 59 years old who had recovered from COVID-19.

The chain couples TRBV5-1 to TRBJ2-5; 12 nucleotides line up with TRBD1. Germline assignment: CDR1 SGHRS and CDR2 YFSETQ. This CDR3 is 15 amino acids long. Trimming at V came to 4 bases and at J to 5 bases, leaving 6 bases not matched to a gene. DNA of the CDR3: TGCGCCAGCAGCCAACGGGGACAGGGGGCGGAGACCCAGTACTTC. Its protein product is CASSQRGQGAETQYF.

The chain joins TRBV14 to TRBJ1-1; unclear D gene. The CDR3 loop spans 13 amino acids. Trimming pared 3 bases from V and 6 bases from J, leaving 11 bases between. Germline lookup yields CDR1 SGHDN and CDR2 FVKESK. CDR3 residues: CASSQGGGPEAFF. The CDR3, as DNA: TGTGCCAGCAGCCAGGGCGGAGGCCCTGAAGCTTTCTTT. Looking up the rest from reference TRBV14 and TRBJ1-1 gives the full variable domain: EAGVTQFPSHSVIEKGQTVTLRCDPISGHDNLYWYRRVMGKEIKFLLHFVKESKQDESGMPNNRFLAERTGGTYSTLKVQPAELEDSGVYFCASSQGGGPEAFFGQGTRLTVV.

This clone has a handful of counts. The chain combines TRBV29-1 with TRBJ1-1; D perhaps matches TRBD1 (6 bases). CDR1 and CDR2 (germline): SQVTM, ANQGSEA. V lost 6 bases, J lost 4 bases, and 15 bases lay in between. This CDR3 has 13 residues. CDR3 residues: CSVGGWEGTEAFF. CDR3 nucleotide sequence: TGCAGCGTAGGGGGATGGGAAGGCACTGAAGCTTTCTTT.

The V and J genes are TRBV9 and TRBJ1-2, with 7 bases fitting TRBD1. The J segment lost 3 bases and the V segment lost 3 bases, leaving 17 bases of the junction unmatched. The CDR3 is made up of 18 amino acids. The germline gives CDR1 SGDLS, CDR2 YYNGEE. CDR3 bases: TGTGCCAGCAGCGAAGGGACAAAGACTACACAGGGGTACTATGGCTACACCTTC. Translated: CASSEGTKTTQGYYGYTF. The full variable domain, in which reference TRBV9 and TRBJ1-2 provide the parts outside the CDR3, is DSGVTQTPKHLITATGQRVTLRCSPRSGDLSVYWYQQSLDQGLQFLIQYYNGEERAKGNILERFSAQQFPDLHSELNLSSLELGDSALYFCASSEGTKTTQGYYGYTFGSGTRLTVV.

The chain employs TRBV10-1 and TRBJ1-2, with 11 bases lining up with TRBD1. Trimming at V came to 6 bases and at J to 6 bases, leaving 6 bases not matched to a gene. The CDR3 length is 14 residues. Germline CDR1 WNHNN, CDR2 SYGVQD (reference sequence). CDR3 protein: CASSPPGQGDGYTF. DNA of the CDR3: TGCGCCAGCAGCCCTCCGGGACAGGGGGATGGCTACACCTTC.

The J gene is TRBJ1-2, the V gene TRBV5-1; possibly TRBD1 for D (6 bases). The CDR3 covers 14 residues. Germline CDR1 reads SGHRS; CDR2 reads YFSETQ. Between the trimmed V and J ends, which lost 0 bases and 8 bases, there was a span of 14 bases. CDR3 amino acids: CASSLAVRDNGYTF. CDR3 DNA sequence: TGCGCCAGCAGCTTGGCAGTCAGGGACAACGGCTACACCTTC.

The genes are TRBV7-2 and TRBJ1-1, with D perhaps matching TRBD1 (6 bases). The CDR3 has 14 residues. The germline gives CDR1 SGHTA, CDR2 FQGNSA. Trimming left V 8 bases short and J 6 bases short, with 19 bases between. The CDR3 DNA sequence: TGTGCCAGCGGGACACCTAGGGCGGTCGCTGAAGCTTTCTTT. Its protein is CASGTPRAVAEAFF.

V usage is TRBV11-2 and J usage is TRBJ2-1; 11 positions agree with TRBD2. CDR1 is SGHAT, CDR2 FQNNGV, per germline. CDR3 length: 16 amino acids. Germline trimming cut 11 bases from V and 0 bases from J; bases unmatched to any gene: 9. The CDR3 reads CAAGASGGNSYNEQFF. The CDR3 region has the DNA TGTGCCGCCGGTGCTAGCGGGGGGAACTCCTACAATGAGCAGTTCTTC.

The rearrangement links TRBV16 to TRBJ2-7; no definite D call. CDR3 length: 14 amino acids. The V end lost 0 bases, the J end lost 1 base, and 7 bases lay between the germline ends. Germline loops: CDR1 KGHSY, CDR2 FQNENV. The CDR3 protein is CASSQSARSYEQYF. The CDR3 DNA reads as TGTGCCAGCAGCCAATCGGCCCGTTCCTACGAGCAGTACTTC.

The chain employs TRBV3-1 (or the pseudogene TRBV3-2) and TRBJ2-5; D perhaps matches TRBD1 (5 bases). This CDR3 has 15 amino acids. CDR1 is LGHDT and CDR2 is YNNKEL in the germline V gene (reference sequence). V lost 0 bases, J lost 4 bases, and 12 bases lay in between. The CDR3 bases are TGTGCCAGCAGCCAAGATGTCGGACACGGAGAGACCCAGTACTTC. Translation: CASSQDVGHGETQYF.

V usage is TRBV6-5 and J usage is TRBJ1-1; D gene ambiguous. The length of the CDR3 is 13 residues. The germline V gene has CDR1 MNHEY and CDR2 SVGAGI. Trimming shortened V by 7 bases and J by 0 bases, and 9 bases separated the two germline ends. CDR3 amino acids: CASTTTMNTEAFF. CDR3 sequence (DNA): TGTGCCAGCACCACAACCATGAACACTGAAGCTTTCTTT.

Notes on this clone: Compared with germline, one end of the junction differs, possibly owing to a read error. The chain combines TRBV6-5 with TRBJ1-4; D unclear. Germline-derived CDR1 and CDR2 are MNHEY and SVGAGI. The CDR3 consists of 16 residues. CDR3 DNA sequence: TGTGCCAGCAGCTACTACGCGGTGTCGGGTAGGGAAAAACTGTTTTTT. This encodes CASSYYAVSGREKLFF.

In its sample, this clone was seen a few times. Here the CDR3 DNA reads TGTGCCAGCAGCTTATACAGGGACAATGAGCAGTTCTTC. Its protein is CASSLYRDNEQFF. The V and J genes are TRBV7-2 and TRBJ2-1; TRBD1 is a possible D gene (6 bases). V dropped 2 bases and J dropped 5 bases, with 7 bases sitting between them. This CDR3 spans 13 amino acids. CDR1 and CDR2 (germline): SGHTA, FQGNSA.

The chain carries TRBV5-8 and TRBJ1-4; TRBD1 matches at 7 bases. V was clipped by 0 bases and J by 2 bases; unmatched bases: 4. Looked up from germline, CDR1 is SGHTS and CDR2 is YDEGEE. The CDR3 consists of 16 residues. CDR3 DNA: TGTGCCAGCAGCTTGGTTCAGGGGGTGACTAATGAAAAACTGTTTTTT. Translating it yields CASSLVQGVTNEKLFF.